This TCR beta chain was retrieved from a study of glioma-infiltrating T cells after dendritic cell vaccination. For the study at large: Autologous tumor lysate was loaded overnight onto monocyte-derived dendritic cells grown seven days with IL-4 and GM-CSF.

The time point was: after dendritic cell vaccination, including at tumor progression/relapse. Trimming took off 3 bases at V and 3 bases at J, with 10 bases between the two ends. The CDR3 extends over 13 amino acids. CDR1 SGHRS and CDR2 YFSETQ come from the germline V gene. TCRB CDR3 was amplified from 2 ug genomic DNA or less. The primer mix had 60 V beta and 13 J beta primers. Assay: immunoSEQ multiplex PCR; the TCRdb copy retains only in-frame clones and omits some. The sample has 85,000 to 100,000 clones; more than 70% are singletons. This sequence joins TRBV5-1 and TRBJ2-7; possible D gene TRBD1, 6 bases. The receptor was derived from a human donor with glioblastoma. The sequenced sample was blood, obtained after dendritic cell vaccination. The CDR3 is CASSWDTYYEQYF. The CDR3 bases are TGCGCCAGCAGCTGGGACACCTACTACGAGCAGTACTTC.